This TCR beta chain is drawn from a study of T cell responses to AZD1222 COVID-19 vaccine. Libraries were prepared by immunoSEQ multiplex PCR; TCRdb keeps only in-frame clonotypes and omits some of them. The table includes roughly 150,000 clones, 92% detected once. Germline lookup yields CDR1 WSHSY and CDR2 SAAADI. This CDR3 spans 15 amino acids. V lost 1 base, J lost 5 bases, and 15 bases lay in between. This clone was seen just once. This clonotype originated in an adult in good health. Sequencing used peripheral blood, obtained on day 0 of AZD1222 vaccination. This sequence joins TRBV10-2 and TRBJ2-7; D is ambiguous. The chain's CDR3 is CASSELAYTNHEQYF. The CDR3 coding sequence is TGCGCCAGCAGTGAGTTAGCCTACACAAACCACGAGCAGTACTTC.